This entry describes one T cell receptor beta chain. Libraries were prepared by immunoSEQ multiplex PCR; TCRdb keeps only in-frame clonotypes and omits some of them. Among 11,000 to 15,000 clones listed, around 86% were seen once. Germline V gene sequence: CDR1 SGHRS, CDR2 YFSETQ. This CDR3 has 15 amino acids. The ends were cut back, 0 bases at V and 3 bases at J, with 12 bases in the middle. This sample was taken from a study of tumour-infiltrating T cells in Burkitt lymphoma. Study-wide context: Repertoire clonality predicted overall and progression-free survival.

The J gene is TRBJ1-2, the V gene TRBV5-1; D is possibly TRBD1 (6 bases). The receptor comes from a human donor with diffuse large B-cell lymphoma. Specimen: tumor tissue. The DNA for the CDR3 is TGCGCCAGCAGCTTGGAGGGGACATCGTACTATGGCTACACCTTC. It yields the protein CASSLEGTSYYGYTF.